The 7 T cell receptor beta chains below come from one sample, sequenced in a study of blood T cell repertoires in COVID-19. Clones were read by immunoSEQ multiplex PCR, and TCRdb kept only the in-frame ones, dropping some. The table shows 230,000 or so clones, with around 84% occurring only once. The sample taken for sequencing was peripheral blood. Receptors originate from a man between 35 and 55 years old who had recovered from COVID-19.

For the CDR3, the DNA is TGTGCCAGCAGCTTAGTTTCGGGGAAAGATACGCAGTATTTT. It is translated as CASSLVSGKDTQYF. J is TRBJ2-3 and V is TRBV11-3; weak D call: TRBD2 (5 bases). Trimming shortened V by 1 base and J by 5 bases, and 10 bases separated the two germline ends. Germline loops: CDR1 SGHNT, CDR2 YENEEA. CDR3 length: 14 amino acids.

The chain links TRBV6-5 to TRBJ1-6; 8 bases are a match to TRBD1. Germline assignment: CDR1 MNHEY and CDR2 SVGAGI. The CDR3 loop spans 15 amino acids. J was trimmed by 5 bases and V by 6 bases; bases with no gene match: 6. CDR3 residues: CASRPTGANNSPLHF. The DNA of the CDR3 is TGTGCCAGCAGGCCGACAGGGGCTAATAATTCACCCCTCCACTTT.

This chain joins TRBV11-2 and TRBJ2-2, with 8 bases lining up with TRBD1. The CDR3 covers 15 residues. Germline V gene data show CDR1 as SGHAT and CDR2 as FQNNGV. Trimming took 5 bases from V and 3 from J; bases not matched to a gene: 5. The CDR3 here is CASSRTGSYTGELFF. CDR3 nucleotides: TGTGCCAGCAGCCGGACAGGGAGCTACACCGGGGAGCTGTTTTTT.

The V and J genes are TRBV18 and TRBJ2-2, with 8 bases lining up with TRBD1. This CDR3 contains 16 residues. V lost 3 bases and J lost 1; bases outside the gene matches: 4. Germline V lookup: CDR1 KGHSH, CDR2 LQKENI. In nucleotides, the CDR3 is TGTGCCAGCTCACCTTTCACAGGGGGGAACACCGGGGAGCTGTTTTTT. This gives the protein CASSPFTGGNTGELFF.

There are a few counts of this clone. This chain joins TRBV5-4 and TRBJ1-2; 11 nucleotides align to TRBD1. The V gene's germline CDR1 is SGHNT and CDR2 YYREEE (reference sequence). The V and J ends lost 5 bases and 6 bases, in that order; junction bases with no gene match: 6. The CDR3 has 14 amino acids. CDR3 sequence reads: CASRWDRGVHGYTF. Here the CDR3 DNA reads TGTGCCAGCAGGTGGGACAGGGGGGTCCATGGCTACACCTTC.

The gene calls are TRBV5-5 and TRBJ1-4; D gene uncertain. CDR1 and CDR2 from the germline V gene are SGHKS and YYEKEE (reference sequence). Trimming took off 0 bases at V and 4 bases at J, with 19 bases between the two ends. This CDR3 comprises 18 residues. The CDR3 is CASSLVVRGGIGNEKLFF. CDR3 in DNA: TGTGCCAGCAGCTTGGTCGTGCGGGGAGGGATCGGTAATGAAAAACTGTTTTTT.

The sample holds a few counts of this clone. The rearrangement uses TRBV11-3 and TRBJ2-1; D is uncertain. The germline CDR1 and CDR2 sequences are SGHNT and YENEEA. The CDR3 contains 12 residues. Between the trimmed V and J ends, which lost 5 bases and 6 bases, there was a span of 8 bases. DNA of the CDR3: TGTGCCAGCAGCACCGAGGTCAATGAGCAGTTCTTC. Translation gives CASSTEVNEQFF.